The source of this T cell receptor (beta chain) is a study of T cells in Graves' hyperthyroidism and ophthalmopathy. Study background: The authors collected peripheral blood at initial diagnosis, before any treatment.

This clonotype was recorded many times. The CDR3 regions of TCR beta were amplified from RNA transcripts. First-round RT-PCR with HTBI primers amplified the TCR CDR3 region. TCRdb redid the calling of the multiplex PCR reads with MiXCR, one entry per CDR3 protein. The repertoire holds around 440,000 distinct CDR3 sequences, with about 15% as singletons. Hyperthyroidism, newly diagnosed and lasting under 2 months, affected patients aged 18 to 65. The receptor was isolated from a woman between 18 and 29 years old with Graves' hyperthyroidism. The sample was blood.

The CDR3 bases are TGTGCCAGCAGCCTTCAACTAGCGGGAGTTGGCGAGCAGTACTTC. It specifies CASSLQLAGVGEQYF. The V call is TRBV11-2, the J call TRBJ2-7; 11 bases map to TRBD2. The length of the CDR3 is 15 residues. Germline-derived CDR1 and CDR2 are SGHAT and FQNNGV. J lost 6 bases, V lost 5 bases, and 9 bases had no gene match. The full variable domain, in which reference TRBV11-2 and TRBJ2-7 provide the parts outside the CDR3, is EAGVAQSPRYKIIEKRQSVAFWCNPISGHATLYWYQQILGQGPKLLIQFQNNGVVDDSQLPKDRFSAERLKGVDSTLKIQPAKLEDSAVYLCASSLQLAGVGEQYFGPGTRLTVT.